This TCR beta chain originates from a study of cytomegalovirus exposure and HLA in healthy donors. Study as a whole: In a later analysis, it was reported that the roughly 120 validation repertoires had been produced on the same platform as the 550 to 700 repertoires belonging to the first cohort.

J lost 4 bases, V lost 6 bases, and 3 bases had no gene match. The CDR3 is 14 residues long. Germline loops: CDR1 MNHEY, CDR2 SMNVEV (reference sequence). Measured with immunoSEQ multiplex PCR; TCRdb has only the in-frame clones, and not every one. The sample includes around 69,000 clones, over 95% of them seen just once. Sequencing was carried out using PBMCs. The rearrangement uses TRBV27 and TRBJ2-5; 12 bases agree with TRBD2. The source is a woman aged 18-29 years in good health and CMV-seropositive. The CDR3 DNA is TGTGCCAGCAGGACTAGCGGGAGTGGAGAGACCCAGTACTTC. Translation gives CASRTSGSGETQYF.